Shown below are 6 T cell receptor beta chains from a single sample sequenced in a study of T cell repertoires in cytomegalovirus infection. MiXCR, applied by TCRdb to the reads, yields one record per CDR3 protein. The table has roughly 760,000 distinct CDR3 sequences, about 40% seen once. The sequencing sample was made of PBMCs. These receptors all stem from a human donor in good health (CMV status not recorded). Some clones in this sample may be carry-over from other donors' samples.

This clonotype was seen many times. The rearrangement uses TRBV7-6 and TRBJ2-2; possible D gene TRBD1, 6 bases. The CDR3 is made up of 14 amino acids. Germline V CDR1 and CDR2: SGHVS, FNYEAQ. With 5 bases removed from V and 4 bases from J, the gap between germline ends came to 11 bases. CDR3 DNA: TGTGCCAGCAGCCCGGGACAAATCACCGGGGAGCTGTTTTTT. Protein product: CASSPGQITGELFF.

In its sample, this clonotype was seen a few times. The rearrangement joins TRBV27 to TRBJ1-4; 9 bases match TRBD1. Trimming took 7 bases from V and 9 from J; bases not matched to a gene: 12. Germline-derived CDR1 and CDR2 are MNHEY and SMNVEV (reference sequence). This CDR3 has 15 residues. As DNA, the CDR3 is TGTGCCAGCACATTCGTGGGACAGGGCTCCCAAAAACTGTTTTTT. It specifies CASTFVGQGSQKLFF. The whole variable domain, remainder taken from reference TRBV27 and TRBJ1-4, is EAQVTQNPRYLITVTGKKLTVTCSQNMNHEYMSWYRQDPGLGLRQIYYSMNVEVTDKGDVPEGYKVSRKEKRNFPLILESPSPNQTSLYFCASTFVGQGSQKLFFGSGTQLSVL.

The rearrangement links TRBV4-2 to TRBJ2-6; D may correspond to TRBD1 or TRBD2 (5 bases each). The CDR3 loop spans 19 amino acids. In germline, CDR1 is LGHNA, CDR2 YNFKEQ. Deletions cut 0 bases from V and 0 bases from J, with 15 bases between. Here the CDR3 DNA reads TGTGCCAGCAGCCAAGATTCGGCAGGGACGTTCTCTGGGGCCAACGTCCTGACTTTC. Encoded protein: CASSQDSAGTFSGANVLTF.

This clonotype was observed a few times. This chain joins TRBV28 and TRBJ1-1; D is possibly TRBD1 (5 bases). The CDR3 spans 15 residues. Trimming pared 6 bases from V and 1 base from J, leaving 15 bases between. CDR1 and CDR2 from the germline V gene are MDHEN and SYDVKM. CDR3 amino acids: CASRNPDSPNTEAFF. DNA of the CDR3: TGTGCCAGCAGAAACCCCGACAGTCCGAACACTGAAGCTTTCTTT.

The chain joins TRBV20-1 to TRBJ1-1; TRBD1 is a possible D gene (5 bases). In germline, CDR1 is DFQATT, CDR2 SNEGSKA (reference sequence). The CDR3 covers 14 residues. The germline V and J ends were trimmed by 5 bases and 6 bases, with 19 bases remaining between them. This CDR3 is CSAGLSVGGAEAFF. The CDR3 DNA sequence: TGCAGTGCTGGCCTTTCGGTTGGGGGGGCTGAAGCTTTCTTT.

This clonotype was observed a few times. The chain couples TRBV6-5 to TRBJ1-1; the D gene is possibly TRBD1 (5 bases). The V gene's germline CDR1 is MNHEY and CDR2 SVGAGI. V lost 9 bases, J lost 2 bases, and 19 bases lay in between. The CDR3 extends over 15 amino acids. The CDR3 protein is CASGGRRATNTEAFF. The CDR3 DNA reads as TGTGCCAGTGGGGGACGCAGGGCTACTAACACTGAAGCTTTCTTT.